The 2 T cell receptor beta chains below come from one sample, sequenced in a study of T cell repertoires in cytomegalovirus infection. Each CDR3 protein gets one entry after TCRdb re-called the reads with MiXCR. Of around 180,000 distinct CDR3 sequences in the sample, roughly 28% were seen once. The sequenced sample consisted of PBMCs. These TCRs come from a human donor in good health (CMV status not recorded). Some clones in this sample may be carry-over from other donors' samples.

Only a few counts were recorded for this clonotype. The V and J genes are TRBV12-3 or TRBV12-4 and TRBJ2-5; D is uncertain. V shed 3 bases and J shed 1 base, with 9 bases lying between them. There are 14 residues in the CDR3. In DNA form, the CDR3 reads TGTGCCAGCAGTTTGTACGGTCTCCAAGAGACCCAGTACTTC. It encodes CASSLYGLQETQYF.

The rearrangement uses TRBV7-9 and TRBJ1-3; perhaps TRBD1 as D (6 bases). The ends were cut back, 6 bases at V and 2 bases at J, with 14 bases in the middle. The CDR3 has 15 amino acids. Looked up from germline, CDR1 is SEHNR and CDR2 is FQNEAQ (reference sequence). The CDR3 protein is CASRHTGNPGNTIYF. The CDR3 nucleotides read TGTGCCAGCAGACATACAGGGAATCCTGGAAACACCATATATTTT. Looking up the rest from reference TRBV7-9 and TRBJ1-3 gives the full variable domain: DTGVSQNPRHKITKRGQNVTFRCDPISEHNRLYWYRQTLGQGPEFLTYFQNEAQLEKSRLLSDRFSAERPKGSFSTLEIQRTEQGDSAMYLCASRHTGNPGNTIYFGEGSWLTVV.